These 28 T cell receptor beta chains were sequenced from one sample in a study of T-cell reconstitution after alpha-beta-depleted transplantation in children. Unique molecular identifiers featured in how the TCRbeta library was prepared. Each CDR3 protein is one row after TCRdb ran MiXCR on the PCR reads. The table includes some 500,000 distinct CDR3 sequences, around 18% detected once. The sequences come from PBMCs from the stem cell graft donor, collected from the stem cell graft. These receptor sequences come from a human donor who donated a stem cell graft to a child with acute lymphoblastic leukemia.

This clonotype occurred many times. J is TRBJ1-4 and V is TRBV12-3 or TRBV12-4, with D perhaps matching TRBD1 (6 bases). V lost 6 bases to trimming and J lost 5 bases, with 13 bases between them. The CDR3 spans 14 residues. CDR3 nucleotide sequence: TGTGCCAGCAGCTTAAGGGGGAGCAATGAAAAACTGTTTTTT. Amino acids: CASSLRGSNEKLFF.

This clonotype has a handful of counts. The V call is TRBV9, the J call TRBJ1-4; TRBD1 matches at 7 bases. CDR3 length: 16 residues. Germline V gene lookup returns CDR1 SGDLS and CDR2 YYNGEE. Trimming removed 1 base from V and 0 bases from J; junction bases left unmatched: 3. CDR3 amino acids: CASSVRDSSTNEKLFF. The CDR3 coding sequence is TGTGCCAGCAGCGTACGGGACAGCTCAACTAATGAAAAACTGTTTTTT.

This clonotype was counted only a few times. The chain recombines TRBV29-1 with TRBJ1-2; 12 bases match TRBD1. J gave up 11 bases and V 3 bases, and 10 bases lay outside the gene matches. The CDR3 consists of 14 residues. Germline values: CDR1 SQVTM, CDR2 ANQGSEA. The CDR3, as DNA: TGCAGCGTTGATGCTTCGGGGACAGGGGGCTTATACACCTTC. Protein product: CSVDASGTGGLYTF.

The chain carries TRBV7-9 and TRBJ2-1, with 7 bases lining up with TRBD1. CDR1 and CDR2 from the germline V gene are SEHNR and FQNEAQ (reference sequence). V lost 4 bases, J lost 8 bases, and 11 bases stayed unmatched. This CDR3 is built from 15 residues. Here the CDR3 DNA reads TGTGCCAGCAGCTCCCTGGCAGGGGGAAGGGATGAGCAGTTCTTC. Translation gives CASSSLAGGRDEQFF.

This clonotype was seen only a few times. The chain employs TRBV30 and TRBJ1-5, with TRBD1 identical over 7 bases. Trimming cost V 3 bases and J 2 bases; bases outside gene matches: 4. This CDR3 spans 14 amino acids. Per the germline V gene, CDR1 is GTSNPN and CDR2 is SVGIG (reference sequence). The CDR3 DNA reads TGTGCCTGGAGCAGGGGGTTTGGCAATCAGCCCCAGCATTTT. It encodes CAWSRGFGNQPQHF.

The chain employs TRBV29-1 and TRBJ2-7; TRBD2 aligns across 7 bases. V lost 1 base to trimming and J lost 2 bases; unmatched junction nucleotides: 8. Germline assignment: CDR1 SQVTM and CDR2 ANQGSEA. This CDR3 has 15 residues. This CDR3 reads CSVEVRREGTYEQYF. CDR3 coding DNA: TGCAGCGTTGAAGTCCGCAGGGAGGGAACCTACGAGCAGTACTTC.

This clonotype was picked up many times. The chain has TRBV20-1 and TRBJ2-7; TRBD2 matches 9 bases. The germline CDR1 and CDR2 sequences are DFQATT and SNEGSKA (reference sequence). The CDR3 runs 16 residues. V lost 0 bases, J lost 3 bases, and 9 bases stayed unmatched. The chain's CDR3 is CSARDLGREGIYEQYF. The CDR3 bases are TGCAGTGCTAGAGATCTCGGGCGGGAGGGTATCTACGAGCAGTACTTC.

The V and J genes are TRBV12-3 or TRBV12-4 and TRBJ2-2; tentatively, D is TRBD2 (5 bases). There are 14 residues in the CDR3. In DNA, the CDR3 is TGTGCTCTCAGCGGAATCGCGAACACCGGGGAGCTGTTTTTT. It is translated as CALSGIANTGELFF.

This clonotype was detected many times. The chain recombines TRBV7-2 with TRBJ2-7; D could derive from TRBD1 or TRBD2 (5 bases each). CDR1 SGHTA and CDR2 FQGNSA come from the germline V gene. V lost 0 bases and J 2 bases, leaving 8 bases between the germline ends. The length of the CDR3 is 14 residues. The CDR3 spells CASSLAGTTYEQYF. CDR3 DNA: TGTGCCAGCAGCTTAGCAGGGACGACCTACGAGCAGTACTTC.

This clonotype was counted only a few times. The chain has TRBV5-1 and TRBJ1-1; TRBD1 is a possible D gene (5 bases). V lost 4 bases and J lost 4, with 11 bases in between. Germline-derived CDR1 and CDR2 are SGHRS and YFSETQ. The CDR3 runs to 13 residues. The CDR3 DNA reads TGCGCCAGCAGCCTGGGGCCTACCACTGAAGCTTTCTTT. It codes for CASSLGPTTEAFF.

This clonotype has just one count. The rearrangement links TRBV4-1 to TRBJ2-5, with a tentative D call TRBD1 (6 bases). V was shortened by 8 bases and J by 3 bases, with 16 bases between the two germline ends. The germline V gene has CDR1 MGHRA and CDR2 YSYEKL. The CDR3 runs 14 residues. The CDR3: CASSSPGAKETQYF. The CDR3 region has the DNA TGCGCCAGCTCATCCCCAGGGGCGAAAGAGACCCAGTACTTC.

This clonotype showed up just a few times. This chain joins TRBV25-1 and TRBJ2-2; 8 bases agree with TRBD2. The CDR3 length is 14 residues. Trimming took 7 bases from V and 4 from J; bases not matched to a gene: 5. The germline V gene encodes CDR1 MGHDK and CDR2 SYGVNS. CDR3 region: CASTGLGGTGELFF. CDR3 sequence (DNA): TGTGCCAGCACGGGACTAGGGGGCACCGGGGAGCTGTTTTTT.

The chain is built from TRBV20-1 and TRBJ1-1; D call uncertain. CDR1 and CDR2 (germline): DFQATT, SNEGSKA (reference sequence). There are 15 residues in the CDR3. V lost 3 bases and J lost 0, with 14 bases in between. This CDR3 reads CSARLHEGVNTEAFF. The CDR3 coding sequence is TGCAGTGCTAGGCTCCACGAAGGTGTGAACACTGAAGCTTTCTTT.

This chain connects TRBV20-1 to TRBJ2-7; 11 bases are a match to TRBD1. Germline V gives CDR1 DFQATT, CDR2 SNEGSKA (reference sequence). The CDR3 has 14 amino acids. Trimming removed 5 bases from V and 3 bases from J; junction bases left unmatched: 6. This CDR3 reads CSAGTGGWNYEQYF. The CDR3 nucleotides read TGCAGTGCTGGGACAGGGGGATGGAACTACGAGCAGTACTTC.

The gene calls are TRBV10-3 and TRBJ1-2; possible D gene TRBD1, 6 bases. V lost 0 bases and J 2 bases, leaving 19 bases between the germline ends. In germline, CDR1 is ENHRY, CDR2 SYGVKD. The CDR3 runs to 18 residues. DNA for the CDR3: TGTGCCATCAGTGAGTCACCCCGGACAGTGGGGAGGAACTATGGCTACACCTTC. Protein sequence: CAISESPRTVGRNYGYTF.

The rearrangement links TRBV11-2 to TRBJ2-3; a possible D gene is TRBD1 (5 bases). This CDR3 comprises 14 residues. Trimming cost V 4 bases and J 7 bases, with 15 bases left between them. From germline, CDR1 is SGHAT and CDR2 FQNNGV. CDR3 nucleotide sequence: TGTGCCAGCAGCTCGATCCCGCAGGGTTATACGCAGTATTTT. It specifies CASSSIPQGYTQYF.

This clonotype turned up a few times. The CDR3 DNA is TGCGCCAGCAGCCAGCTCCAGGACAGGATCCAAGAGACCCAGTACTTC. Translated, it gives CASSQLQDRIQETQYF. This sequence joins TRBV4-1 and TRBJ2-5; 7 bases are shared with TRBD1. V lost 3 bases, J lost 1 base, and 8 bases stayed unmatched. This CDR3 is built from 16 residues. The germline CDR1 and CDR2 sequences are MGHRA and YSYEKL.

This chain joins TRBV6-4 and TRBJ2-1; 7 bases are a match to TRBD1. CDR1 MRHNA and CDR2 SNTAGT come from the germline V gene. The CDR3 loop spans 13 amino acids. After removal of 2 bases from V and 5 bases from J, the junction contained 0 bases not matched to a gene. CDR3 DNA: TGTGCCAGCAGTGACAGGGGGCACAATGAGCAGTTCTTC. This translates into CASSDRGHNEQFF.

This chain links TRBV7-9 with TRBJ1-1; a weak D match, TRBD1 (5 bases). The CDR3 consists of 14 residues. The germline CDR1 and CDR2 sequences are SEHNR and FQNEAQ (reference sequence). V gave up 7 bases and J gave up 1 base, with 13 bases separating them. The CDR3 DNA is TGTGCCAGCACCGTAGGCAGGGAGAACACTGAAGCTTTCTTT. Protein product: CASTVGRENTEAFF. Full variable domain (missing parts from reference TRBV7-9 and TRBJ1-1): DTGVSQNPRHKITKRGQNVTFRCDPISEHNRLYWYRQTLGQGPEFLTYFQNEAQLEKSRLLSDRFSAERPKGSFSTLEIQRTEQGDSAMYLCASTVGRENTEAFFGQGTRLTVV.

The V call is TRBV27, the J call TRBJ2-3; 8 nucleotides align to TRBD2. V gave up 0 bases and J gave up 5 bases; unmatched junction bases: 10. The CDR3 has 17 residues. Looked up from germline, CDR1 is MNHEY and CDR2 is SMNVEV (reference sequence). The CDR3 bases are TGTGCCAGCAGTTTATCTTTTCGGGGACTAGTTTTAGATACGCAGTATTTT. Translation gives CASSLSFRGLVLDTQYF.

This chain connects TRBV10-3 to TRBJ2-7; 8 bases line up with TRBD1. Germline values: CDR1 ENHRY, CDR2 SYGVKD. Trimming took 10 bases from V and 7 from J; bases not matched to a gene: 9. CDR3 size: 12 residues. CDR3 DNA sequence: TGTGCCACCATGACAGGGGCTGTTGAGCAGTACTTC. Translation: CATMTGAVEQYF.

The V call is TRBV7-9, the J call TRBJ2-2, with D unclear. Trimming left V 5 bases short and J 4 bases short, with 11 bases between. Germline V CDR1 and CDR2: SEHNR, FQNEAQ (reference sequence). This CDR3 contains 14 residues. CDR3 in DNA: TGTGCCAGCAGCGGGGATGGGCGCACCGGGGAGCTGTTTTTT. Its translation is CASSGDGRTGELFF.

This chain connects TRBV12-3 or TRBV12-4 to TRBJ2-1; D is perhaps TRBD2 (7 bases). CDR3 length: 17 amino acids. V gave up 1 base and J gave up 1 base, with 14 bases separating them. This chain's CDR3 is CASSLGWGRGSYNEQFF. Here the CDR3 DNA reads TGTGCCAGCAGTTTAGGTTGGGGGCGGGGGTCCTACAATGAGCAGTTCTTC.

In its sample, this clonotype was seen a few times. The chain couples TRBV3-1 to TRBJ2-2; D uncertain. CDR3 size: 12 residues. From germline, CDR1 is LGHDT and CDR2 YNNKEL (reference sequence). Trimming took 4 bases from V and 13 from J, leaving 13 bases between them. CDR3 bases: TGTGCCAGCAGCCGCCCGCTAACTGGGCTGTTTTTT. Translating gives CASSRPLTGLFF.

The rearrangement uses TRBV29-1 and TRBJ2-1; D may be TRBD1 (6 bases). V was clipped by 4 bases and J by 5 bases, with 18 bases between them. The length of the CDR3 is 15 residues. Per germline, CDR1 SQVTM and CDR2 ANQGSEA. Written as DNA, the CDR3 is TGCAGCGTTGGAGGGGGAGAGGGGCGGAACAATGAGCAGTTCTTC. It translates to CSVGGGEGRNNEQFF.

The chain is built from TRBV9 and TRBJ2-2; possibly TRBD2 for D (6 bases). CDR1 is SGDLS, CDR2 YYNGEE, per germline. The CDR3 runs to 14 residues. V shed 1 base and J shed 6 bases, with 10 bases lying between them. CDR3: CASSVFSGAGELFF. In nucleotides, the CDR3 is TGTGCCAGCAGCGTATTTAGCGGTGCCGGGGAGCTGTTTTTT.

This sequence joins TRBV29-1 and TRBJ1-1; D gene ambiguous. This CDR3 is built from 13 residues. The germline V and J ends were trimmed by 1 base and 10 bases, with 16 bases remaining between them. Per the germline V gene, CDR1 is SQVTM and CDR2 is ANQGSEA. This CDR3 is CSVEARIERIAFF. The CDR3 DNA reads TGCAGCGTTGAAGCCCGCATCGAAAGAATAGCTTTCTTT.

At least ten counts were recorded for this clonotype. The genes are TRBV7-3 and TRBJ2-1; weak D call: TRBD2 (6 bases). V dropped 2 bases and J dropped 9 bases, with 8 bases sitting between them. Per germline, CDR1 SGHTA and CDR2 FQGTGA. The CDR3 covers 12 residues. CDR3 residues: CASSLGGSEQFF. Written as DNA, the CDR3 is TGTGCCAGCAGCTTAGGGGGGAGTGAGCAGTTCTTC.